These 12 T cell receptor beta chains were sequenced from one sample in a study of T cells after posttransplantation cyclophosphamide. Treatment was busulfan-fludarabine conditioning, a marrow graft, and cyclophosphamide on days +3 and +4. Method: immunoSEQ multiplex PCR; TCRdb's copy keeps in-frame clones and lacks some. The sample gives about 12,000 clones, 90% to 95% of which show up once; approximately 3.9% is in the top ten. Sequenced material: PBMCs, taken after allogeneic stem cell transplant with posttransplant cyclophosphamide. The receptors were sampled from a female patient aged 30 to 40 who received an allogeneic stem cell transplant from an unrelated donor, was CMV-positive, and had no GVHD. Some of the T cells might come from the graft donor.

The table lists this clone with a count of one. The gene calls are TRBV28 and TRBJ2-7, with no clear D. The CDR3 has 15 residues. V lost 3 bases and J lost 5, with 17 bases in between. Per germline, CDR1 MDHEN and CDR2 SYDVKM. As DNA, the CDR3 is TGTGCCAGCAGTTTTGGCATAGGAACAGCTGACGAGCAGTACTTC. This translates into CASSFGIGTADEQYF.

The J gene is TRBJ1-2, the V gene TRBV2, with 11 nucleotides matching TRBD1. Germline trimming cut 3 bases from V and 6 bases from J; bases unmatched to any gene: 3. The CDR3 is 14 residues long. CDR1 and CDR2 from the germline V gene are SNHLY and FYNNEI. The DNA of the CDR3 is TGTGCCAGCAGTGATAGGACAGGGGGCAATGGCTACACCTTC. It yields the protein CASSDRTGGNGYTF. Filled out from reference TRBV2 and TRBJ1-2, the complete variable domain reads EPEVTQTPSHQVTQMGQEVILRCVPISNHLYFYWYRQILGQKVEFLVSFYNNEISEKSEIFDDQFSVERPDGSNFTLKIRSTKLEDSAMYFCASSDRTGGNGYTFGSGTRLTVV.

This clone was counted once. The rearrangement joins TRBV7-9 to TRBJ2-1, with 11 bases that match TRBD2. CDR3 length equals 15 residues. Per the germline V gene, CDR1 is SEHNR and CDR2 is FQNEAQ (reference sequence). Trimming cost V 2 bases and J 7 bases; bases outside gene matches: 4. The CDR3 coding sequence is TGTGCCAGCAGCTTACTAGCGGGGGGAACAAATGAGCAGTTCTTC. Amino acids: CASSLLAGGTNEQFF.

CDR3 sequence: CASSTLVGQMNTEAFF. The CDR3 DNA is TGTGCCAGTAGTACACTAGTGGGACAAATGAACACTGAAGCTTTCTTT. The J gene is TRBJ1-1, the V gene TRBV19; tentatively, D is TRBD1 (6 bases). Germline V gene sequence: CDR1 LNHDA, CDR2 SQIVND (reference sequence). V was cut by 4 bases and J by 0 bases, with 15 bases left in between. The CDR3 contains 16 residues.

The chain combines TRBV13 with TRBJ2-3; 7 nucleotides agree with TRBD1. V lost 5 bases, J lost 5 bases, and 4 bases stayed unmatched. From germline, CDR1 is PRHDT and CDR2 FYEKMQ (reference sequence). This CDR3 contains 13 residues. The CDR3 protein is CASSATGEDTQYF. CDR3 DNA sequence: TGTGCCAGCAGCGCCACAGGGGAAGATACGCAGTATTTT.

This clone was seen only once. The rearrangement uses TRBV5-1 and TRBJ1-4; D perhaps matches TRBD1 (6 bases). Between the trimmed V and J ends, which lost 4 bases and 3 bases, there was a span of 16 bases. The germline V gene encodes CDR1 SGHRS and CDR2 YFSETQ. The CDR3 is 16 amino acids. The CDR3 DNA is TGCGCCAGCAGCGTGCCCGAGGGGGTACCTAATGAAAAACTGTTTTTT. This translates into CASSVPEGVPNEKLFF.

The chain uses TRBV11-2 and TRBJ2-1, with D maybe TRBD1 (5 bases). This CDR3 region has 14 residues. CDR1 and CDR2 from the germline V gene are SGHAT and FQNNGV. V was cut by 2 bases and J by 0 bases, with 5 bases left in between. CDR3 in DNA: TGTGCCAGCAGCTTAAGGGGCTCCTACAATGAGCAGTTCTTC. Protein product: CASSLRGSYNEQFF.

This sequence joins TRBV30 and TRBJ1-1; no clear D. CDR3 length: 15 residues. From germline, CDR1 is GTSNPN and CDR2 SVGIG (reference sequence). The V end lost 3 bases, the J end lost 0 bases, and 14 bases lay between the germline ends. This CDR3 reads CAWRLAGYVNTEAFF. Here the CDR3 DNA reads TGTGCCTGGAGGCTGGCAGGCTATGTGAACACTGAAGCTTTCTTT. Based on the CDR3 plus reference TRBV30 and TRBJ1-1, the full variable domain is SQTIHQWPATLVQPVGSPLSLECTVEGTSNPNLYWYRQAAGRGLQLLFYSVGIGQISSEVPQNLSASRPQDRQFILSSKKLLLSDSGFYLCAWRLAGYVNTEAFFGQGTRLTVV.

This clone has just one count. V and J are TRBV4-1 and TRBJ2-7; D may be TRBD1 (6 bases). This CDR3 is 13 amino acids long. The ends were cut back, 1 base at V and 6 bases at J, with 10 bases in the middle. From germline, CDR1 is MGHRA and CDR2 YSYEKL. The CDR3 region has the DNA TGCGCCAGCAGCCAAGTACAGGGAAGCGAGCAGTACTTC. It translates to CASSQVQGSEQYF.

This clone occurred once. The CDR3 coding sequence is TGTGCCAGCAGCGTAGAAGGGGCACAGCCCCAGCATTTT. This codes for CASSVEGAQPQHF. The chain couples TRBV9 to TRBJ1-5; D might be TRBD1 (5 bases). Germline lookup yields CDR1 SGDLS and CDR2 YYNGEE. The germline V and J ends were trimmed by 0 bases and 7 bases, with 8 bases remaining between them. This CDR3 region has 13 residues.

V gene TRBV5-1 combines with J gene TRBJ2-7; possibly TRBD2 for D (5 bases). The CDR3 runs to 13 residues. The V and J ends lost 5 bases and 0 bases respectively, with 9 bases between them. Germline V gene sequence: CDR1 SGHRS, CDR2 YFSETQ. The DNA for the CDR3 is TGCGCCAGCAGAGCGGTGAGCTCCTACGAGCAGTACTTC. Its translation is CASRAVSSYEQYF.

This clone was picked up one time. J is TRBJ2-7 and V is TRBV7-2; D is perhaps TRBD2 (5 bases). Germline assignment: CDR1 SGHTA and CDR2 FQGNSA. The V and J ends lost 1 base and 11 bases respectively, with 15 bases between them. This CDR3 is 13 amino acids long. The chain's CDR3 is CASSLGPRERKYF. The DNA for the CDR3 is TGTGCCAGCAGCTTAGGGCCGCGCGAGCGGAAGTACTTC.